Below are 3 T cell receptor beta chains sequenced from a single sample in a study of T cell changes during pregnancy in multiple sclerosis. Produced via immunoSEQ multiplex PCR; TCRdb's table is partial and in-frame only. The data show about 70,000 clones, with 85% to 95% seen just once and approximately 3% held by the top ten. The specimen comprised CD8+ T cells from peripheral blood mononuclear cells, sampled in the third trimester of pregnancy. The receptors were sampled from a female donor in good health, enrolled as a control in a pregnancy study.

This sequence joins TRBV27 and TRBJ1-1; 7 bases line up with TRBD1. V lost 6 bases, J lost 4 bases, and 8 bases stayed unmatched. Germline CDR1 is MNHEY and CDR2 is SMNVEV (reference sequence). The CDR3 length is 14 residues. The CDR3 loop is CASSPGGRGTEAFF. The CDR3 DNA sequence: TGTGCCAGCAGCCCAGGGGGAAGGGGCACTGAAGCTTTCTTT.

Turning to this clone: It may be a read error: a sequence one base away is much more abundant. Distinct nucleotide sequences in the sample also encode this CDR3. The chain couples TRBV4-2 to TRBJ2-7, with D possibly being TRBD1 (6 bases). Germline assignment: CDR1 LGHNA and CDR2 YNFKEQ. The CDR3 has 15 amino acids. In nucleotides, the CDR3 is TGTGCCAGCAGCCAAGATCCGACAGGCTCCTACGAGCAGTACTTT. Protein: CASSQDPTGSYEQYF.

This clone came up once. The chain combines TRBV29-1 with TRBJ1-2, with TRBD1 matching 7 bases. V shed 0 bases and J 12 bases; nucleotides not matched to a gene: 7. The germline V gene has CDR1 SQVTM and CDR2 ANQGSEA. This CDR3 region has 12 residues. The CDR3, as DNA: TGCAGCGTTGAAGATCGTCGCAGGGGGAACACCTTC. It codes for CSVEDRRRGNTF.